The 18 T cell receptor beta chains in this list originate from one sample, sequenced in a study of cytomegalovirus exposure and HLA in healthy donors. It was with 60 Vbeta and 13 Jbeta primers that the PCR ran. The data were produced by immunoSEQ multiplex PCR, yet TCRdb's version contains in-frame clones alone and is incomplete. The sample gives approximately 110,000 clones, 75% of which show up once; under 1.5% is in the top ten. The sequenced material came from PBMCs. The receptors were sampled from a man aged 40-50 years in good health and CMV-seronegative.

The chain links TRBV5-4 to TRBJ1-1; D ambiguous. The ends were cut back, 3 bases at V and 4 bases at J, with 10 bases in the middle. Per germline, CDR1 SGHNT and CDR2 YYREEE (reference sequence). The CDR3 loop spans 13 amino acids. CDR3 DNA sequence: TGTGCCAGCAGCTCCGTGGCTGGCACTGAAGCTTTCTTT. Translated, it gives CASSSVAGTEAFF.

J is TRBJ2-7 and V is TRBV7-2; 11 positions agree with TRBD2. The germline CDR1 and CDR2 sequences are SGHTA and FQGNSA. Trimming cost V 5 bases and J 3 bases; bases outside gene matches: 3. This CDR3 contains 14 residues. CDR3 nucleotides: TGTGCCAGCAGCCCTACTAGCGGGGGCTACGAGCAGTACTTC. It translates to CASSPTSGGYEQYF.

V is TRBV27 and J is TRBJ1-3; D not certain. V was cut by 0 bases and J by 0 bases, with 12 bases left in between. The CDR3 loop spans 17 amino acids. Germline CDR1 is MNHEY and CDR2 is SMNVEV (reference sequence). The CDR3 loop is CASSLSAGSPSGNTIYF. CDR3 nucleotides: TGTGCCAGCAGTTTATCCGCAGGCTCCCCCTCTGGAAACACCATATATTTT.

The CDR3 region has the DNA TGTGCCAGCAGCTCCGGGACAGGGTTACAAGAGACCCAGTACTTC. Translation: CASSSGTGLQETQYF. V gene TRBV6-6 combines with J gene TRBJ2-5; 9 bases are shared with TRBD1. In germline, CDR1 is MNHNY, CDR2 SVGAGI (reference sequence). The CDR3 runs 15 residues. V gave up 6 bases and J gave up 2 bases; unmatched junction bases: 7.

The chain combines TRBV9 with TRBJ1-2; tentative D call: TRBD1 (6 bases). Trimming stripped 0 bases from V and 8 bases from J, with 14 bases between. CDR3 size: 14 residues. The germline V gene has CDR1 SGDLS and CDR2 YYNGEE. CDR3 nucleotide sequence: TGTGCCAGCAGCGTAGTGTTGGGGGCTCAAGGCTACACCTTC. Its protein product is CASSVVLGAQGYTF.

The genes are TRBV5-1 and TRBJ2-2, with 11 bases identical to TRBD1. J was trimmed by 5 bases and V by 4 bases; bases with no gene match: 4. This CDR3 spans 15 amino acids. Germline CDR1 reads SGHRS; CDR2 reads YFSETQ. The CDR3 DNA reads TGCGCCAGCAGCCAGGACAGGGGGCGGACCGGGGAGCTGTTTTTT. Its protein is CASSQDRGRTGELFF.

The chain recombines TRBV27 with TRBJ1-2; 7 bases are shared with TRBD1. The germline gives CDR1 MNHEY, CDR2 SMNVEV (reference sequence). J lost 4 bases, V lost 6 bases, and 11 bases had no gene match. CDR3 length equals 15 residues. The CDR3 nucleotides are TGTGCCAGCAGCAGCCCCCGACAGGGTAGCTATGGCTACACCTTC. Translation: CASSSPRQGSYGYTF.

This chain uses TRBV19 with TRBJ1-2; tentatively, D is TRBD1 (6 bases). Trimming removed 4 bases from V and 13 bases from J, with 16 bases in between. The CDR3 length is 12 residues. Germline CDR1 LNHDA, CDR2 SQIVND (reference sequence). The CDR3 region has the DNA TGTGCCAGTAGTAGTTACAGGGTTGAGCGCACCTTC. Translated, it gives CASSSYRVERTF.

This clone occurred once. The chain couples TRBV2 to TRBJ1-5; possibly TRBD1 for D (6 bases). This CDR3 spans 15 amino acids. V was clipped by 1 base and J by 3 bases, with 10 bases between them. The germline CDR1 and CDR2 sequences are SNHLY and FYNNEI. CDR3 sequence: CASSEVQGPNQPQHF. The CDR3 DNA follows: TGTGCCAGCAGTGAAGTTCAGGGGCCCAATCAGCCCCAGCATTTT. The complete variable domain, with remaining parts taken from reference TRBV2 and TRBJ1-5, reads EPEVTQTPSHQVTQMGQEVILRCVPISNHLYFYWYRQILGQKVEFLVSFYNNEISEKSEIFDDQFSVERPDGSNFTLKIRSTKLEDSAMYFCASSEVQGPNQPQHFGDGTRLSIL.

V gene TRBV6-6 combines with J gene TRBJ2-7, with 12 positions matching TRBD2. Trimming removed 5 bases from V and 3 bases from J; junction bases left unmatched: 2. Per germline, CDR1 MNHNY and CDR2 SVGAGI (reference sequence). The CDR3 is made up of 14 amino acids. As DNA, the CDR3 is TGTGCCAGCAGTGCGGGACTAGCGGGCTACGAGCAGTACTTC. Its translation: CASSAGLAGYEQYF.

The chain employs TRBV30 and TRBJ2-7; D might be TRBD1 (7 bases). CDR1 is GTSNPN, CDR2 SVGIG, per germline (reference sequence). V was clipped by 4 bases and J by 6 bases, with 16 bases between them. There are 13 residues in the CDR3. This CDR3 is CAWTPGGTGEQYF. The CDR3 bases are TGTGCCTGGACCCCAGGGGGGACTGGCGAGCAGTACTTC.

The chain is built from TRBV6-5 and TRBJ2-6; possibly TRBD2 for D (6 bases). The CDR3 has 15 amino acids. V lost 6 bases and J 2 bases, leaving 11 bases between the germline ends. CDR1 and CDR2 (germline): MNHEY, SVGAGI. For the CDR3, the DNA is TGTGCCAGCAGGGCCGGGGGAACTGGGGCCAACGTCCTGACTTTC. Protein product: CASRAGGTGANVLTF.

The chain couples TRBV7-3 to TRBJ2-1; 11 nucleotides agree with TRBD2. Germline-derived CDR1 and CDR2 are SGHTA and FQGTGA. The CDR3 sequence is 15 residues long. The junction had 6 bases not matched to a gene; V was cut back by 5 bases and J by 6 bases. CDR3 in amino acids: CASSPQTSGVNEQFF. In nucleotides, the CDR3 is TGTGCCAGCAGCCCTCAGACTAGCGGGGTCAATGAGCAGTTCTTC.

CDR3: CASSPGTTNTGELFF. The CDR3 bases are TGTGCCAGCAGCCCCGGGACAACTAACACCGGGGAGCTGTTTTTT. The V call is TRBV6-5, the J call TRBJ2-2, with D perhaps TRBD1 (6 bases). V lost 6 bases, J lost 2 bases, and 13 bases lay in between. Germline values: CDR1 MNHEY, CDR2 SVGAGI. CDR3 length: 15 residues.

The chain has TRBV28 and TRBJ2-7, with TRBD2 identical over 12 bases. Germline-derived CDR1 and CDR2 are MDHEN and SYDVKM. This CDR3 contains 20 residues. V trimming: 7 bases; J trimming: 0 bases; junction bases outside the gene matches: 19. The chain's CDR3 is CASTTERAVTSGGSSYEQYF. The CDR3 region has the DNA TGTGCCAGCACCACAGAGAGGGCTGTAACTAGCGGGGGGAGCTCCTACGAGCAGTACTTC.

The rearrangement uses TRBV7-9 and TRBJ2-7; maybe TRBD1 (5 bases). In germline, CDR1 is SEHNR, CDR2 FQNEAQ (reference sequence). The germline V and J ends were trimmed by 0 bases and 3 bases, with 15 bases remaining between them. This CDR3 has 16 residues. CDR3 in DNA: TGTGCCAGCAGCTTAGCGCAGGGCAGGGTAGACTACGAGCAGTACTTC. Protein sequence: CASSLAQGRVDYEQYF.

This clone appeared once. The chain employs TRBV6-5 and TRBJ2-1; TRBD2 matches at 7 bases. Germline V gives CDR1 MNHEY, CDR2 SVGAGI. The V gene end was trimmed by 2 bases and the J gene end by 9 bases; junction bases not matched to a gene: 7. The CDR3 has 14 amino acids. The chain's CDR3 is CASSYGAGASEQFF. Written as DNA, the CDR3 is TGTGCCAGCAGTTACGGGGCGGGAGCTAGTGAGCAGTTCTTC.

The chain employs TRBV6-5 and TRBJ1-2, with D possibly matching TRBD1 (6 bases). Germline loops: CDR1 MNHEY, CDR2 SVGAGI. There are 14 residues in the CDR3. The ends were cut back, 0 bases at V and 6 bases at J, with 11 bases in the middle. The CDR3 DNA reads as TGTGCCAGCAGTTACTCGGGCAGGGGAAATGGCTACACCTTC. This gives the protein CASSYSGRGNGYTF.